The 3 T cell receptor beta chains reported below all come from one sample, sequenced in a study of technical replicates of blood from a handful of donors. Sequencing used immunoSEQ multiplex PCR; TCRdb keeps in-frame clones, though not all of them. Of about 94,000 clones in the sample, approximately 95% were seen once. Input material: T cells isolated from PBMCs. Receptors were obtained from a human donor in good health.

The chain joins TRBV18 to TRBJ2-1; D ambiguous. Germline assignment: CDR1 KGHSH and CDR2 LQKENI. The CDR3 length is 14 residues. The germline V and J ends were trimmed by 0 bases and 7 bases, with 10 bases remaining between them. The CDR3 reads CASSPPVQLNEQFF. The CDR3, as DNA: TGTGCCAGCTCACCACCGGTACAGTTAAATGAGCAGTTCTTC.

The genes are TRBV11-3 and TRBJ1-1, with D maybe TRBD1 (5 bases). The CDR3 has 14 residues. Germline V lookup: CDR1 SGHNT, CDR2 YENEEA. V was cut by 5 bases and J by 0 bases, with 10 bases left in between. The chain's CDR3 is CASSKDNMNTEAFF. The CDR3 nucleotides read TGTGCCAGCAGCAAGGACAATATGAACACTGAAGCTTTCTTT.

The chain has TRBV4-1 and TRBJ2-1; D is ambiguous. The germline CDR1 and CDR2 sequences are MGHRA and YSYEKL. This CDR3 has 13 residues. V shed 3 bases and J shed 7 bases, with 10 bases lying between them. The CDR3 region is CASSHGSPNEQFF. The CDR3 DNA follows: TGCGCCAGCAGCCACGGGTCACCGAATGAGCAGTTCTTC.